These 16 T cell receptor beta chains originate from one sample sequenced in a study of blood T cell repertoires in COVID-19. Profiling relied on immunoSEQ multiplex PCR, and the TCRdb table lists in-frame clones only, not all of them. The sample shows over 250,000 clones, roughly four fifths of them seen only once. The source material was PBMCs or T cells enriched from blood (not recorded which). The receptors stem from a man aged 35-49 years who had been exposed to COVID-19.

A few counts support this clone. This same CDR3 is encoded by further DNA sequences in the sample. CDR3 DNA: TGCGCCAGCAGCTTGGGGCAGGGGACCTACAATGAGCAGTTCTTC. Protein product: CASSLGQGTYNEQFF. The rearrangement joins TRBV5-1 to TRBJ2-1; D may be TRBD1 (6 bases). The CDR3 has 15 amino acids. The germline V and J ends were trimmed by 0 bases and 2 bases, with 9 bases remaining between them. Germline V gene sequence: CDR1 SGHRS, CDR2 YFSETQ.

The chain recombines TRBV5-6 with TRBJ2-7; the D gene is possibly TRBD1 (6 bases). This CDR3 comprises 13 residues. Trimming stripped 7 bases from V and 5 bases from J, with 16 bases between. Looked up from germline, CDR1 is SGHDT and CDR2 is YYEEEE. DNA for the CDR3: TGTGCCAGCCGACAGGCCCTTGTCGACGAGCAGTACTTC. Residues: CASRQALVDEQYF.

The rearrangement links TRBV6-1 to TRBJ1-1; TRBD1 might be the D (6 bases). Germline V gene data show CDR1 as MNHNS and CDR2 as SASEGT. Trimming left V 4 bases short and J 2 bases short, with 11 bases between. The CDR3 runs 14 residues. The CDR3 nucleotides are TGTGCCAGCAGTGCAGCAGGGACAAACACTGAAGCTTTCTTT. Encoded protein: CASSAAGTNTEAFF.

The chain couples TRBV6-5 to TRBJ2-1; 9 nucleotides line up with TRBD2. The CDR3 runs 14 residues. With V trimmed by 6 bases and J by 6 bases, 6 bases remained unmatched. From germline, CDR1 is MNHEY and CDR2 SVGAGI. CDR3 in amino acids: CASRGGRGGNEQFF. For the CDR3, the DNA is TGTGCCAGCAGAGGCGGGAGGGGTGGCAATGAGCAGTTCTTC.

This rearrangement joins TRBV19 to TRBJ2-1, with 9 bases identical to TRBD1. The CDR3 totals 13 residues. V was clipped by 8 bases and J by 6 bases; unmatched bases: 5. The germline CDR1 and CDR2 sequences are LNHDA and SQIVND (reference sequence). CDR3 region: CASGDRDLNEQFF. The CDR3 DNA reads as TGTGCCAGTGGGGACAGGGACCTCAATGAGCAGTTCTTC.

The gene calls are TRBV19 and TRBJ2-7; 7 nucleotides align to TRBD2. There are 11 residues in the CDR3. V shed 9 bases, J shed 4 bases, and the junction held 3 bases outside the gene matches. The germline gives CDR1 LNHDA, CDR2 SQIVND (reference sequence). CDR3 bases: TGTGCCAGCGGGAGGAATTACGAGCAGTACTTC. Protein: CASGRNYEQYF.

This chain links TRBV7-9 with TRBJ1-4, with 9 bases matching TRBD1. The trim removed 5 bases at V and 8 bases at J, leaving 12 bases unmatched. The CDR3 runs 16 residues. Per germline, CDR1 SEHNR and CDR2 FQNEAQ (reference sequence). CDR3 nucleotides: TGTGCCAGCAGCGCCCGGGGGGGACAGGGTCAGGAAAAACTGTTTTTT. Its translation: CASSARGGQGQEKLFF. Using reference TRBV7-9 and TRBJ1-4 for the parts outside the CDR3, the full variable domain is DTGVSQNPRHKITKRGQNVTFRCDPISEHNRLYWYRQTLGQGPEFLTYFQNEAQLEKSRLLSDRFSAERPKGSFSTLEIQRTEQGDSAMYLCASSARGGQGQEKLFFGSGTQLSVL.

The sample holds a few counts of this clone. J is TRBJ2-1 and V is TRBV5-1, with TRBD2 identical over 14 bases. Germline CDR1 SGHRS, CDR2 YFSETQ. The CDR3 spans 18 residues. J gave up 7 bases and V 2 bases, and 11 bases lay outside the gene matches. DNA for the CDR3: TGCGCCAGCAGCTTAAACCCCGGGACTAGCGGGAGTGGGAATGAGCAGTTCTTC. As protein: CASSLNPGTSGSGNEQFF. Based on the CDR3 plus reference TRBV5-1 and TRBJ2-1, the full variable domain is KAGVTQTPRYLIKTRGQQVTLSCSPISGHRSVSWYQQTPGQGLQFLFEYFSETQRNKGNFPGRFSGRQFSNSRSEMNVSTLELGDSALYLCASSLNPGTSGSGNEQFFGPGTRLTVL.

The table lists this clone with a count of one. The rearrangement links TRBV7-3 to TRBJ2-3; 7 bases fit TRBD2. The J segment lost 2 bases and the V segment lost 5 bases, leaving 4 bases of the junction unmatched. Germline CDR1 is SGHTA and CDR2 is FQGTGA. The CDR3 has 14 residues. This chain's CDR3 is CASSPSGNTDTQYF. CDR3 bases: TGTGCCAGCAGCCCTAGCGGAAACACAGATACGCAGTATTTT.

The rearrangement uses TRBV3-1 (or the pseudogene TRBV3-2) and TRBJ2-3; no definite D call. The germline gives CDR1 LGHDT, CDR2 YNNKEL (reference sequence). V lost 4 bases and J lost 5, with 10 bases in between. The CDR3 runs 13 residues. CDR3 sequence: CASSLLLRDTQYF. The CDR3 coding sequence is TGTGCCAGCAGCCTCCTACTACGAGATACGCAGTATTTT.

The J gene is TRBJ2-3, the V gene TRBV5-1, with TRBD2 matching over 10 bases. This CDR3 is 14 amino acids long. J lost 6 bases, V lost 2 bases, and 3 bases had no gene match. Germline assignment: CDR1 SGHRS and CDR2 YFSETQ. Here the CDR3 reads CASSLSGRGDTQYF. CDR3 bases: TGCGCCAGCAGCTTAAGCGGGAGGGGCGATACGCAGTATTTT.

The J gene is TRBJ2-7, the V gene TRBV3-1 (or the pseudogene TRBV3-2), with a possible D match to TRBD1 (5 bases). Germline CDR1 is LGHDT and CDR2 is YNNKEL (reference sequence). V was pared by 5 bases and J by 6 bases, with 8 bases between. This CDR3 comprises 11 residues. The CDR3 DNA follows: TGTGCCAGCAGCGCCCAGGGCGAGCAGTACTTC. This sequence encodes CASSAQGEQYF.

This CDR3 is CASSVRQVRVRNTEAFF. CDR3 coding DNA: TGTGCCAGCAGCGTACGACAGGTGAGGGTTAGGAACACTGAAGCTTTCTTT. The rearrangement uses TRBV7-2 and TRBJ1-1; weak D call: TRBD1 (6 bases). V lost 5 bases and J lost 1, with 20 bases in between. This CDR3 contains 17 residues. CDR1 SGHTA and CDR2 FQGNSA come from the germline V gene.

The chain links TRBV6-5 to TRBJ2-7, with 9 positions matching TRBD1. With V trimmed by 7 bases and J by 0 bases, 4 bases remained unmatched. The CDR3 totals 14 residues. Germline CDR1 is MNHEY and CDR2 is SVGAGI. CDR3 nucleotides: TGTGCCAGCAATCCGGGACAGGGCTCCTACGAGCAGTACTTC. It is translated as CASNPGQGSYEQYF.

The chain recombines TRBV3-1 (or the pseudogene TRBV3-2) with TRBJ2-1; 8 nucleotides line up with TRBD2. V trimming: 4 bases; J trimming: 6 bases; junction bases outside the gene matches: 14. In germline, CDR1 is LGHDT, CDR2 YNNKEL (reference sequence). This CDR3 region has 17 residues. CDR3 sequence reads: CASSPRSSSGRSNEQFF. The CDR3 coding sequence is TGTGCCAGCAGCCCCCGGTCGTCAAGCGGGAGATCCAATGAGCAGTTCTTC.

The chain couples TRBV11-3 to TRBJ2-3; 12 nucleotides align to TRBD2. This CDR3 comprises 16 residues. The germline CDR1 and CDR2 sequences are SGHNT and YENEEA. J was trimmed by 6 bases and V by 1 base; bases with no gene match: 5. The CDR3 coding sequence is TGTGCCAGCAGCTTAGGACTAGCGGGAGCTGTTGATACGCAGTATTTT. Translation: CASSLGLAGAVDTQYF.